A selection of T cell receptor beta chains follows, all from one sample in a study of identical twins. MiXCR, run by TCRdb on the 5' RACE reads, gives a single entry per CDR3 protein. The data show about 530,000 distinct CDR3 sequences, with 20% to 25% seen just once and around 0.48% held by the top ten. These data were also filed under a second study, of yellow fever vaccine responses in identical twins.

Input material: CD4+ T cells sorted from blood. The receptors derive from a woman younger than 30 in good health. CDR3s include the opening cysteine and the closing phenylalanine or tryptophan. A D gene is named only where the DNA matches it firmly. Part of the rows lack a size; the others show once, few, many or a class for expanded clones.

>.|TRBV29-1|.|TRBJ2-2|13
CSVGGGLTGELFF
TGCAGCGTGGGGGGAGGATTAACCGGGGAGCTGTTTTTT
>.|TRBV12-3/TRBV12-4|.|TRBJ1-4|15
CASSSLGFPNEKLFF
TGTGCCAGCAGCTCCCTTGGGTTCCCTAATGAAAAACTGTTTTTT
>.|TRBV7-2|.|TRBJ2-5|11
CASSAPGAQYF
TGTGCCAGCAGCGCGCCAGGGGCCCAGTACTTC
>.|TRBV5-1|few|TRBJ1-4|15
CASSLAGPVNEKLFF
TGCGCCAGCAGCTTGGCGGGGCCGGTTAATGAAAAACTGTTTTTT
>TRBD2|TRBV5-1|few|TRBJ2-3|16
CASSSETSGRSDTQYF
TGCGCCAGCAGCTCCGAGACTAGCGGGAGGTCAGATACGCAGTATTTT
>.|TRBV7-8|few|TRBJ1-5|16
CASSAPQGGSNQPQHF
TGTGCCAGCAGCGCCCCACAGGGAGGAAGCAATCAGCCCCAGCATTTT
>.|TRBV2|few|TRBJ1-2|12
CASTQRPGGYTF
TGTGCCAGCACCCAGAGGCCTGGTGGCTACACCTTC
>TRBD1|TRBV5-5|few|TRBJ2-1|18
CASSWADRATTPYNEQFF
TGTGCCAGCAGCTGGGCGGACAGGGCTACTACTCCTTACAATGAGCAGTTCTTC
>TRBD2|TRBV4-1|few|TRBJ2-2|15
CASSREGGDTGELFF
TGCGCCAGCAGCCGGGAGGGTGGGGACACCGGGGAGCTGTTTTTT
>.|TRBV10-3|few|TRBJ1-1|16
CAISERQLDMNTEAFF
TGTGCCATCAGTGAACGACAGCTTGATATGAACACTGAAGCTTTCTTT
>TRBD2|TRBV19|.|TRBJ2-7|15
CASSTPGLAKYEQYF
TGTGCCAGTAGTACCCCGGGACTAGCGAAATACGAGCAGTACTTC
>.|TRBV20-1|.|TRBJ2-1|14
CSASIPGGRNEQFF
TGCAGTGCTAGTATCCCGGGGGGCCGCAATGAGCAGTTCTTC
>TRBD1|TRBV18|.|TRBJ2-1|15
CASSHGTGGINEQFF
TGTGCCAGCTCACACGGGACAGGGGGGATCAATGAGCAGTTCTTC
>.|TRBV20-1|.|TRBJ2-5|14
CSARVDWAGETQYF
TGCAGTGCTAGAGTCGACTGGGCCGGAGAGACCCAGTACTTC
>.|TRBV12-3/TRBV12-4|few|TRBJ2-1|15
CASSPGPNSYNEQFF
TGTGCCAGCAGTCCGGGACCTAACTCCTACAATGAGCAGTTCTTC
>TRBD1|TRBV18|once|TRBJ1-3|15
CASSSGGPSGNTIYF
TGTGCCAGCTCCTCAGGGGGGCCCTCTGGAAACACCATATATTTT
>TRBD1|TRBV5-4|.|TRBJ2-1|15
CASGTGELAYNEQFF
TGTGCCAGCGGGACAGGGGAGTTAGCCTACAATGAGCAGTTCTTC
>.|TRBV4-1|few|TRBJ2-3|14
CASRDILVTDTQYF
TGCGCCAGCAGGGACATACTAGTAACAGATACGCAGTATTTT
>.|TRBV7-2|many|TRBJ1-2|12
CASSVQGYGYTF
TGTGCCAGCAGCGTACAGGGATATGGCTACACCTTC
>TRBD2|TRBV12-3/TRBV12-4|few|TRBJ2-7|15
CASSLGTSGNDEQYF
TGTGCCAGCAGCCTCGGGACTAGCGGGAATGACGAGCAGTACTTC
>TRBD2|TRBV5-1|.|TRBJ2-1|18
CASSYGAGASSSYNEQFF
TGCGCCAGCAGCTATGGCGCGGGAGCGTCAAGCTCCTACAATGAGCAGTTCTTC
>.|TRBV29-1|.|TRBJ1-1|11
CSVARTTEAFF
TGCAGCGTCGCTAGGACGACTGAGGCTTTCTTT
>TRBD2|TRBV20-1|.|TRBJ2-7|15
CSATQAGEPNYEQYF
TGCAGTGCTACCCAAGCGGGAGAACCGAACTACGAGCAGTACTTC
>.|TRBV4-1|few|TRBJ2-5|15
CASSQGGRSQETQYF
TGCGCCAGCAGCCAAGGTGGCAGAAGCCAAGAGACCCAGTACTTC
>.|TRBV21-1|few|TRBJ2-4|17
CASDPKDRTLAKNIQYF
TGTGCCAGCGACCCGAAAGACAGAACACTAGCCAAAAACATTCAGTACTTC
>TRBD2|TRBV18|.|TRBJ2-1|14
CASSRTRSSDEQFF
TGTGCCAGCTCTCGGACTAGGTCGAGCGATGAGCAGTTCTTC
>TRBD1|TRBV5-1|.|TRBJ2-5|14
CASSGTGGQETQYF
TGCGCCAGCAGCGGGACAGGGGGCCAAGAGACCCAGTACTTC
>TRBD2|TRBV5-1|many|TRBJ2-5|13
CASSLLAEETQYF
TGCGCCAGCAGCTTACTAGCGGAAGAGACCCAGTACTTC
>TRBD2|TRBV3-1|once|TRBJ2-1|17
CASSPRDYSSSYNEQFF
TGTGCCAGCAGCCCGAGGGACTATTCAAGCTCCTACAATGAGCAGTTCTTC
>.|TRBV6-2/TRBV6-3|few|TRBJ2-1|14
CAVRGTGTYNEQFF
TGTGCCGTGCGAGGGACTGGCACCTACAATGAGCAGTTCTTC
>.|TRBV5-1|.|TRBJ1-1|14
CASSSAHMNTEAFF
TGCGCCAGCAGCTCGGCTCACATGAACACTGAAGCTTTCTTT
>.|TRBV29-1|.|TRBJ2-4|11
CSALVGDIQYF
TGCAGCGCCCTCGTGGGCGACATTCAGTACTTC
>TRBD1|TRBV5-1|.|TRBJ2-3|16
CASSSTGGAFTDTQYF
TGCGCCAGCAGCTCCACAGGGGGTGCTTTCACAGATACGCAGTATTTT
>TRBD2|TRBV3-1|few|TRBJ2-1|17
CASSQPRTSGGYNEQFF
TGTGCCAGCAGCCAGCCCCGGACTAGCGGGGGCTACAATGAGCAGTTCTTC
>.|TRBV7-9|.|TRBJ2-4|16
CASSPGLELAKNIQYF
TGTGCCAGCAGCCCTGGGTTAGAACTAGCCAAAAACATTCAGTACTTC
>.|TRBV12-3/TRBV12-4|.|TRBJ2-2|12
CASRPAAGELFF
TGTGCCAGCAGGCCGGCGGCCGGGGAGCTGTTTTTT
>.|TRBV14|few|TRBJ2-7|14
CASSQLPRTYEQYF
TGTGCCAGCAGCCAATTACCGAGAACCTACGAGCAGTACTTC
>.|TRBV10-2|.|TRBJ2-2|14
CASQRKTNTGELFF
TGCGCCAGCCAAAGAAAAACGAACACCGGGGAGCTGTTTTTT
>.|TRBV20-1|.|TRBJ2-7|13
CSANHGNTYEQYF
TGCAGTGCTAACCACGGAAACACCTACGAGCAGTACTTC
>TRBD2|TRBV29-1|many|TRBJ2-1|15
CSALPKSGSSGEQFF
TGCAGCGCCCTCCCTAAAAGCGGGAGCTCGGGTGAGCAGTTCTTC
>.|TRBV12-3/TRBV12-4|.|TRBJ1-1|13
CASSLMGYTEAFF
TGTGCCAGCAGTTTAATGGGGTACACTGAAGCTTTCTTT
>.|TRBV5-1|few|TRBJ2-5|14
CASSLAKTVETQYF
TGCGCCAGCAGCCTAGCTAAGACTGTGGAGACCCAGTACTTC
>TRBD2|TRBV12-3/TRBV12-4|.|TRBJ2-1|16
CASRRAPGLAYNEQFF
TGTGCCAGCAGGCGGGCCCCGGGACTAGCGTACAATGAGCAGTTCTTC
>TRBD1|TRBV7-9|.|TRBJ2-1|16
CASSLRQGMAYNEQFF
TGTGCCAGCAGCCTCCGACAGGGTATGGCATACAATGAGCAGTTCTTC
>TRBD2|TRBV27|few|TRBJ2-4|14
CASSLWGGKNIQYF
TGTGCCAGCAGTTTATGGGGGGGAAAAAACATTCAGTACTTC
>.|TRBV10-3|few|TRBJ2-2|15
CAISPGYGNTGELFF
TGTGCCATCAGTCCAGGGTACGGAAACACCGGGGAGCTGTTTTTT
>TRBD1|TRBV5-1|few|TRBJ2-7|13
CASSLEQGTEQYF
TGCGCCAGCAGCTTGGAACAGGGGACCGAGCAGTACTTC
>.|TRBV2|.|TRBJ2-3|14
CASSDSPTGDTQYF
TGTGCCAGCAGTGACTCCCCCACCGGAGATACGCAGTATTTT
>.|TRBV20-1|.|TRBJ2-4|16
CSAKVEASGAKNIQYF
TGCAGTGCCAAGGTGGAAGCCTCAGGAGCCAAAAACATTCAGTACTTC
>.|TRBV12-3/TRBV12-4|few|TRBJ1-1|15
CASSPQQLWNTEAFF
TGTGCCAGCAGTCCTCAACAGCTCTGGAACACTGAAGCTTTCTTT
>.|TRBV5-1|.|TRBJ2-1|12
CASGRIGNEQFF
TGCGCCAGCGGACGGATCGGCAATGAGCAGTTCTTC
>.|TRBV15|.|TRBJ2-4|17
CATSRVMIRGRGNIQYF
TGTGCCACCAGCAGAGTAATGATTCGGGGCAGGGGAAACATTCAGTACTTC
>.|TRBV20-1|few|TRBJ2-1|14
CSASGGNSYNEQFF
TGCAGTGCTAGCGGGGGTAACTCCTACAATGAGCAGTTCTTC
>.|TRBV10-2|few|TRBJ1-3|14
CASSGGGSGNTIYF
TGCGCCAGCAGTGGTGGAGGCTCTGGAAACACCATATATTTT
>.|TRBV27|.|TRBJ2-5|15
CASSLWSDNQETQYF
TGTGCCAGCAGTTTATGGTCAGACAACCAAGAGACCCAGTACTTC
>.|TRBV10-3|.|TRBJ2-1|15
CANSRAGSSYNEQFF
TGTGCCAATTCCCGGGCGGGAAGCTCCTACAATGAGCAGTTCTTC
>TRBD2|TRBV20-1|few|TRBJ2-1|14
CSATSGIRYNEQFF
TGCAGTGCGACCAGCGGGATACGATACAATGAGCAGTTCTTC
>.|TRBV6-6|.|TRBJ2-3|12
CASRTPTDTQYF
TGTGCCAGCAGGACGCCGACTGATACGCAGTATTTT
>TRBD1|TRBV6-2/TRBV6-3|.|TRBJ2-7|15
CASIRQGKAVYEQYF
TGTGCCAGCATCAGACAGGGGAAGGCCGTCTACGAGCAGTACTTC